A selection of T cell receptor beta chains follows, all from one sample in a study of blood T cell repertoires in COVID-19. TCRdb's table, derived via immunoSEQ multiplex PCR, lists solely in-frame clones and lacks some. The sample lists about 170,000 clones; around 80% were seen once. Sequencing input: PBMCs or T cells enriched from blood (not recorded which). Source of these receptors: a woman between 65 and 79 years old in a cohort exposed to, infected with or recovered from COVID-19 (not recorded which). Both conserved end residues are part of each CDR3. The order of the fields is D gene, CDR3 length, clone size, V gene, J gene, CDR3 DNA, CDR3 protein. The D gene is left open where the match is weak. Size is stated for part of the rows, as once, few or many counts, or as a class when the clone is expanded.

D: TRBD2; length: 14; size: NA; V: TRBV11-3; J: TRBJ2-7; DNA: TGTGCCAGCAGCGGAGCGGGAATCGACTACGAGCAGTACTTC; CDR3: CASSGAGIDYEQYF
D: TRBD1; length: 12; size: NA; V: TRBV2; J: TRBJ1-1; DNA: TGTGCCATTTGGACAGGGGTCACTGAAGCTTTCTTT; CDR3: CAIWTGVTEAFF
D: NA; length: 13; size: NA; V: TRBV7-2; J: TRBJ1-1; DNA: TGTGCCAGCAGCTTCGGGAGGGAGGCTGAAGCTTTCTTT; CDR3: CASSFGREAEAFF
D: NA; length: 13; size: NA; V: TRBV19; J: TRBJ1-6; DNA: TGTGCCAGTAGTATCGCGAATAATTCACCCCTCCACTTT; CDR3: CASSIANNSPLHF
D: NA; length: 14; size: once; V: TRBV9; J: TRBJ2-3; DNA: TGTGCCAGCAGCGTAGACGGAGGCCTGAGTACGCAGTATTTT; CDR3: CASSVDGGLSTQYF
D: TRBD2; length: 17; size: NA; V: TRBV7-8; J: TRBJ2-5; DNA: TGTGCCAGCAGCCCCCACCAACTAGCGGGAGGGCAAGAGACCCAGTACTTC; CDR3: CASSPHQLAGGQETQYF
D: NA; length: 16; size: NA; V: TRBV27; J: TRBJ2-2; DNA: TGTGCCAGCAGTTTATCTGGCGGAGCGAACACCGGGGAGCTGTTTTTT; CDR3: CASSLSGGANTGELFF
D: NA; length: 14; size: NA; V: TRBV5-6; J: TRBJ1-2; DNA: TGTGCCAGCACTGTGACAGGAATCCACTATGGCTACACCTTC; CDR3: CASTVTGIHYGYTF
D: TRBD2; length: 16; size: NA; V: TRBV9; J: TRBJ2-7; DNA: TGTGCCAGCAGCGTAGGGGGGACTAGCGGGCTTTACGAGCAGTACTTC; CDR3: CASSVGGTSGLYEQYF
D: TRBD1; length: 16; size: once; V: TRBV19; J: TRBJ1-2; DNA: TGTGCCAGTAGTTGGACAGGGGGCTCTTTTCGCTATGGCTACACCTTC; CDR3: CASSWTGGSFRYGYTF
D: NA; length: 13; size: once; V: TRBV7-9; J: TRBJ1-5; DNA: TGTGCCAGCAGCCCTCAGGGGCTTCAGCCCCAGCATTTT; CDR3: CASSPQGLQPQHF
D: NA; length: 15; size: NA; V: TRBV18; J: TRBJ2-2; DNA: TGTGCCAGCTCACCAGGGGGAGGATACACCGGGGAGCTGTTTTTT; CDR3: CASSPGGGYTGELFF
D: TRBD2; length: 14; size: NA; V: TRBV5-1; J: TRBJ2-7; DNA: TGCGCCAGCAGCTTGGGGGGAGGGTCTTACGAGCAGTACTTC; CDR3: CASSLGGGSYEQYF
D: TRBD2; length: 17; size: NA; V: TRBV7-9; J: TRBJ2-1; DNA: TGTGCCAGCAGCTTATCTAGCGGGAGCCCCAGCAACAATGAGCAGTTCTTC; CDR3: CASSLSSGSPSNNEQFF
D: TRBD2; length: 13; size: NA; V: TRBV12-3/TRBV12-4; J: TRBJ2-7; DNA: TGTGCCAGCAGTTCTAGCGGGATCCGGGAGCAGTACTTC; CDR3: CASSSSGIREQYF
D: NA; length: 16; size: few; V: TRBV4-1; J: TRBJ1-2; DNA: TGCGCCAGCAGCCAACCCATCCCGACAGTTTCCTATGGCTACACCTTC; CDR3: CASSQPIPTVSYGYTF
D: TRBD2; length: 18; size: NA; V: TRBV18; J: TRBJ2-3; DNA: TGTGCCAGCTCACCGAAACCTGGACTAGCGGGAATCACAGATACGCAGTATTTT; CDR3: CASSPKPGLAGITDTQYF
D: NA; length: 14; size: NA; V: TRBV3-1/TRBV3-2; J: TRBJ2-7; DNA: TGTGCCAGCAGCCAAGCCCAGACTAGCTACGAGCAGTACTTC; CDR3: CASSQAQTSYEQYF
D: TRBD2; length: 14; size: few; V: TRBV10-2; J: TRBJ2-7; DNA: TGCGCCAGCAGTAGAGCGGGAAGCTCCTACGAGCAGTACTTC; CDR3: CASSRAGSSYEQYF
D: NA; length: 14; size: NA; V: TRBV5-1; J: TRBJ2-3; DNA: TGCGCCAGCAGCTTTCAGGGTGGTACAGATACGCAGTATTTT; CDR3: CASSFQGGTDTQYF
D: NA; length: 14; size: few; V: TRBV2; J: TRBJ2-7; DNA: TGTGCCAGCTGCAGGGGCGCCGGTAACTACGAGCAGTACTTC; CDR3: CASCRGAGNYEQYF
D: NA; length: 16; size: NA; V: TRBV6-2/TRBV6-3; J: TRBJ1-5; DNA: TGTGCCAGCAGTTACTATGAGGGTCGGAGCAATCAGCCCCAGCATTTT; CDR3: CASSYYEGRSNQPQHF
D: TRBD2; length: 14; size: NA; V: TRBV7-2; J: TRBJ2-1; DNA: TGTGCCAGCAGCTTAGCGGCGGGAGGTCTCTCCCAGTTCTTC; CDR3: CASSLAAGGLSQFF
D: TRBD1; length: 11; size: NA; V: TRBV30; J: TRBJ2-7; DNA: TGTGCCTGGAGCACAGGGGCGGGGCAGTACTTC; CDR3: CAWSTGAGQYF
D: NA; length: 13; size: NA; V: TRBV10-3; J: TRBJ1-5; DNA: TGTGCCATCAGTGACATAGGGGAACAGCCCCAGCATTTT; CDR3: CAISDIGEQPQHF